This T cell receptor (beta chain) was profiled in a study of OX40 agonist ivuxolimab in advanced cancers. Study information: Dose-escalation patients had hepatocellular carcinoma, melanoma, renal cell or head and neck cancer. Overall study findings and caveats: The study observed clonal expansion of CD4+ and CD8+ blood T cells by week 6 at 0.1 to 3.0 mg/kg.

CDR1 SGHRS and CDR2 YFSETQ come from the germline V gene. The CDR3 totals 13 residues. V gave up 4 bases and J gave up 5 bases, with 9 bases separating them. Assay: immunoSEQ multiplex PCR; the TCRdb copy retains only in-frame clones and omits some. Of some 100,000 clones in the sample, around 84% were seen once. Worth noting for this clone: Its antigen is unidentified.

Material: CD4+ or CD8+ T cells sorted from blood, obtained in a trial of the OX40 agonist ivuxolimab. The TCR comes from an adult with an advanced solid tumor such as melanoma, head and neck, liver or kidney cancer. The V gene is TRBV5-1, the J gene TRBJ1-4, with no clear D. The CDR3 DNA sequence: TGCGCCAGCAGCCCACTCCCAAATGAAAAACTGTTTTTT. It translates to CASSPLPNEKLFF.